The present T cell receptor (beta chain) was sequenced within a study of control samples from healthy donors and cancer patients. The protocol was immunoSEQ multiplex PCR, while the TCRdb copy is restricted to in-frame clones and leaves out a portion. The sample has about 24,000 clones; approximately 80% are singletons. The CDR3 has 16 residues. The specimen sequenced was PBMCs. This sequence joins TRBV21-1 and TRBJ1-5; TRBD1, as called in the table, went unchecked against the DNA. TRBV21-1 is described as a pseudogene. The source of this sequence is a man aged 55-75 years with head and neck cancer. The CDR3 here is CASSNLGTRPNQPQHF. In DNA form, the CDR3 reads TGTGCCAGCAGCAACCTCGGGACAAGGCCCAATCAGCCCCAGCATTTT.